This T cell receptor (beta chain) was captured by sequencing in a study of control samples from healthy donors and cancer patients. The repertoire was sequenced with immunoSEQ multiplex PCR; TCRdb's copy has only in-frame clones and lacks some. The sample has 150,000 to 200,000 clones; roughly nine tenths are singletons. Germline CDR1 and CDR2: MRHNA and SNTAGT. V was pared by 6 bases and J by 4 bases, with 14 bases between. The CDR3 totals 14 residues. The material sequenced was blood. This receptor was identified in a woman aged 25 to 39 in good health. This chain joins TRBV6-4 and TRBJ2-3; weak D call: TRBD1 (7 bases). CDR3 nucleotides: TGTGCCAGCAGCCAGGGGGGAGGAGCAGATACGCAGTATTTT. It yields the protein CASSQGGGADTQYF.